This entry is about one T cell receptor (beta chain). The target antigen is unknown. In nominal health when sampled, donors likely had unrecorded immune exposures nonetheless. These data belong to a study of cytomegalovirus exposure and HLA in healthy donors. Findings and caveats of the study: Testing in vitro showed three CMV-associated chains specific for CMV antigens. With DRB1 most and HLA-C fewest, TCR association rates differed between HLA loci in a later analysis. In a later analysis, most CMV-associated TCR beta chains appeared HLA-restricted.

Primers for the PCR totalled 60 Vbeta and 13 Jbeta. The data were produced by immunoSEQ multiplex PCR, yet TCRdb's version contains in-frame clones alone and is incomplete. The table records about 130,000 clones, around 8.5% of them present only once. The CDR3 is 14 residues long. Germline CDR1 and CDR2: MNHNY and SVGAGI (reference sequence). V lost 5 bases and J lost 2, with 13 bases in between. The rearrangement links TRBV6-6 to TRBJ2-7, with TRBD1 as a possible D gene (6 bases). The TCR was taken from a man aged 40-49 years in good health and CMV-seronegative. Sample: PBMCs. Here the CDR3 reads CASSDRIRPYEQYF. CDR3 coding DNA: TGTGCCAGCAGTGACAGGATTCGCCCCTACGAGCAGTACTTC.